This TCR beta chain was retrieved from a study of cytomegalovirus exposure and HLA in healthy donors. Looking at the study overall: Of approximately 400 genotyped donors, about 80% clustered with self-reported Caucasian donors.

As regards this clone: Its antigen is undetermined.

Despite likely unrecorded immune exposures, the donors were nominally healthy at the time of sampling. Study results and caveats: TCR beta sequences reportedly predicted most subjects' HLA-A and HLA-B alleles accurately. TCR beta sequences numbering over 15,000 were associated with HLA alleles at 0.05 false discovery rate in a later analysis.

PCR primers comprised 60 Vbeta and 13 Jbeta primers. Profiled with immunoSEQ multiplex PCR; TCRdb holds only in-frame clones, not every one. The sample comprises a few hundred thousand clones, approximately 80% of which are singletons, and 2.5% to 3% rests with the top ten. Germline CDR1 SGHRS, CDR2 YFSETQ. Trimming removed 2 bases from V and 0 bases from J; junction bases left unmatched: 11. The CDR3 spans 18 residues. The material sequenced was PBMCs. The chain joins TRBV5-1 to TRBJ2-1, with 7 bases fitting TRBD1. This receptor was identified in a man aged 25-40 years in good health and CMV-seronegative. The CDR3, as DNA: TGCGCCAGCAGCTTTACCCCCAAGGGGGCGGTCTCCTACAATGAGCAGTTCTTC. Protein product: CASSFTPKGAVSYNEQFF.